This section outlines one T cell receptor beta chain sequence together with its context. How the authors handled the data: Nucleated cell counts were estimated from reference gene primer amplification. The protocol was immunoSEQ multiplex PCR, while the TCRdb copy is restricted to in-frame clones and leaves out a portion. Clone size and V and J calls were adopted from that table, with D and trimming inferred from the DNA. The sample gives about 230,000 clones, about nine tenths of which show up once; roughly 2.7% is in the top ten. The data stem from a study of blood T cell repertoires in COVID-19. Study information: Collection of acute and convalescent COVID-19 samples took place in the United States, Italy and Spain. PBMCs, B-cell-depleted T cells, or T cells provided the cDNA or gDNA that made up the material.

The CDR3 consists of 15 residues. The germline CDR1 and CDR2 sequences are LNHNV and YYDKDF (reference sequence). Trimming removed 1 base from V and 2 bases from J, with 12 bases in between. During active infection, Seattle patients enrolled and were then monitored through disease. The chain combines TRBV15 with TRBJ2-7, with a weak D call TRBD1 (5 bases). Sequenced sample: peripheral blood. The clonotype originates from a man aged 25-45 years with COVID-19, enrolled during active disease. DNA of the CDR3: TGTGCCACCAGCAGAGGGGCTTCAGGGACCTACGAGCAGTACTTC. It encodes CATSRGASGTYEQYF.